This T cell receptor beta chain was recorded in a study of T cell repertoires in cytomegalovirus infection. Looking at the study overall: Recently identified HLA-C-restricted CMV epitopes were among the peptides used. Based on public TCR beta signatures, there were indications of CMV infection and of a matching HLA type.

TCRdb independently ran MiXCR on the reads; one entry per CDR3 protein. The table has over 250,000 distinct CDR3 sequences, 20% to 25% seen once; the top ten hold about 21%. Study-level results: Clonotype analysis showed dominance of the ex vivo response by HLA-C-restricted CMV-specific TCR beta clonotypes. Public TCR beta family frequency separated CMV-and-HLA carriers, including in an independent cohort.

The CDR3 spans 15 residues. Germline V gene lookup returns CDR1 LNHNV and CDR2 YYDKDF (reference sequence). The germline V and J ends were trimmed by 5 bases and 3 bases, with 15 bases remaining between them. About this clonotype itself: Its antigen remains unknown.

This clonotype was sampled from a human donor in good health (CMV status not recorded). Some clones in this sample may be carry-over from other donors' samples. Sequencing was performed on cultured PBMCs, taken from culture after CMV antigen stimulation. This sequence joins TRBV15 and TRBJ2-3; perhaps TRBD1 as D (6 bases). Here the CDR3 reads CATSGRQVETDTQYF. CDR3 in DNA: TGTGCCACCAGCGGGAGACAGGTTGAGACAGATACGCAGTATTTT. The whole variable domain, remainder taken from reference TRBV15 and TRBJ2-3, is DAMVIQNPRYQVTQFGKPVTLSCSQTLNHNVMYWYQQKSSQAPKLLFHYYDKDFNNEADTPDNFQSRRPNTSFCFLDIRSPGLGDTAMYLCATSGRQVETDTQYFGPGTRLTVL.